The text below deals with one TCR beta chain. CDR3 length: 14 residues. The V gene's germline CDR1 is LNHNV and CDR2 YYDKDF (reference sequence). Between the trimmed V and J ends, which lost 1 base and 2 bases, there was a span of 8 bases. This record comes from a study of blood T cell repertoires in COVID-19. Overall study context: Collection of acute and convalescent COVID-19 samples took place in the United States, Italy and Spain. T cells, B-cell-depleted T cells, or PBMCs supplied cDNA or gDNA.

Individuals aged roughly 18 to 95 years were recruited from approximately 24 US areas. Authors' data handling: From reference gene primer amplification, estimates of nucleated cell counts were derived. The repertoire was sequenced with immunoSEQ multiplex PCR; TCRdb's copy has only in-frame clones and lacks some. That table furnishes V, J and clone size, whereas the DNA furnished D and trimming. The table shows 250,000 to 300,000 clones, with about 93% occurring only once. The chain combines TRBV15 with TRBJ1-2; D unresolved. Input material: PBMCs or T cells enriched from blood (not recorded which). The clonotype was recovered from a woman in her 30s who had recovered from COVID-19. CDR3 nucleotides: TGTGCCACCAGCAGAGTGGCAACGAACTATGGCTACACCTTC. This sequence encodes CATSRVATNYGYTF.